This T cell receptor beta chain was captured in a study of T-cell reconstitution after alpha-beta-depleted transplantation in children. The CDR3 sequence is 15 residues long. V was clipped by 9 bases and J by 2 bases; unmatched bases: 12. CDR1 and CDR2 from the germline V gene are MNHEY and SVGEGT. It was with unique molecular identifiers that the TCRbeta library was prepared. TCRdb reanalysed the PCR reads using MiXCR and keeps one entry per CDR3 protein. The sample has some 300,000 distinct CDR3 sequences, 10% to 13% seen once. Sequenced material: PBMCs from the stem cell graft donor, taken from the stem cell graft. V usage is TRBV6-2 or TRBV6-3 and J usage is TRBJ1-2; 7 bases map to TRBD1. The TCR comes from a human donor who donated a stem cell graft to a child with acute lymphoblastic leukemia. CDR3 amino acids: CASSIGTAENYGYTF. In nucleotides, the CDR3 is TGTGCCAGTAGTATCGGGACAGCAGAAAACTATGGCTACACCTTC.